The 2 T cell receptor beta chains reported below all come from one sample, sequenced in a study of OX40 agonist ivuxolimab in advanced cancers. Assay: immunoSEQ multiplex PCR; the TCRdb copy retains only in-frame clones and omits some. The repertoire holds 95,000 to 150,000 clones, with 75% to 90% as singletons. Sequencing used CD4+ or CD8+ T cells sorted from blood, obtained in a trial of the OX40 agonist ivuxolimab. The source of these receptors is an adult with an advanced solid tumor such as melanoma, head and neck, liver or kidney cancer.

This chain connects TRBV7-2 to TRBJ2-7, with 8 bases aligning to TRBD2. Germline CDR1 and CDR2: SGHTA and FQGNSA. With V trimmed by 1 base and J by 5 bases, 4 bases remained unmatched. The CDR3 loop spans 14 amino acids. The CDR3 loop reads CASSLVLAVNEQYF. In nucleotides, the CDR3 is TGTGCCAGCAGCTTAGTACTAGCGGTCAACGAGCAGTACTTC.

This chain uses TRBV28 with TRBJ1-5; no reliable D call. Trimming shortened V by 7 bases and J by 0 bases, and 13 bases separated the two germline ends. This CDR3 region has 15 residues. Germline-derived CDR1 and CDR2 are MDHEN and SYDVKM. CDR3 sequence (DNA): TGTGCCAGCATCCCCGCCGGGGTTAGCAATCAGCCCCAGCATTTT. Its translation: CASIPAGVSNQPQHF.